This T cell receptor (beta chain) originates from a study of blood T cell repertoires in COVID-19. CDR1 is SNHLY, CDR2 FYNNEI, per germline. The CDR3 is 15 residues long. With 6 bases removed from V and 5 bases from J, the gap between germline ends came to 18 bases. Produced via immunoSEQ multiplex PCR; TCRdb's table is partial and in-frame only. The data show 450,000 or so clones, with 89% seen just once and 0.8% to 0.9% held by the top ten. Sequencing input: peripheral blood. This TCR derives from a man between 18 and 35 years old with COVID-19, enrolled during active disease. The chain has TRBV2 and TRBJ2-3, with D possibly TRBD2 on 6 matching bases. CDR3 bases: TGTGCCAGCAGCTCTGGACGGGGGAGGAAAGATACGCAGTATTTT. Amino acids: CASSSGRGRKDTQYF.